This passage covers 12 T cell receptor beta chains from one sample sequenced in a study of blood T cell repertoires in COVID-19. The protocol was immunoSEQ multiplex PCR, while the TCRdb copy is restricted to in-frame clones and leaves out a portion. Of around 55,000 clones listed, less than 95% are singletons. The specimen was peripheral blood. Receptors were obtained from a man aged 35-49 years with acute or convalescent COVID-19.

Here the CDR3 DNA reads TGTGCCATCCCGGGACAGGGTCTGAGCTCTGGGGCCAACGTCCTGACTTTC. Its protein is CAIPGQGLSSGANVLTF. This chain links TRBV2 with TRBJ2-6, with 9 bases matching TRBD1. This CDR3 region has 17 residues. V dropped 10 bases and J dropped 0; count of bases not matched to a gene: 10. Per germline, CDR1 SNHLY and CDR2 FYNNEI.

The V call is TRBV5-1, the J call TRBJ2-1; D may be TRBD1 (5 bases). In germline, CDR1 is SGHRS, CDR2 YFSETQ. V gave up 4 bases and J gave up 0 bases, with 8 bases separating them. This CDR3 contains 14 residues. The CDR3 coding sequence is TGCGCCAGCAGCACAGGCAGCTCCTACAATGAGCAGTTCTTC. Translated: CASSTGSSYNEQFF.

The rearrangement joins TRBV27 to TRBJ2-4, with D perhaps matching TRBD2 (5 bases). This CDR3 has 16 amino acids. Germline V gene lookup returns CDR1 MNHEY and CDR2 SMNVEV (reference sequence). With 10 bases removed from V and 0 bases from J, the gap between germline ends came to 19 bases. The CDR3 region is CAILEGANKAKNIQYF. The CDR3 DNA sequence: TGTGCCATCCTCGAGGGAGCCAATAAAGCCAAAAACATTCAGTACTTC.

V usage is TRBV5-1 and J usage is TRBJ1-2, with D possibly being TRBD1 (6 bases). The CDR3 runs 15 residues. Trimming removed 3 bases at V and 0 bases at J, with 12 bases between. Germline values: CDR1 SGHRS, CDR2 YFSETQ. The CDR3 sequence: CASSSQGPPNYGYTF. DNA of the CDR3: TGCGCCAGCAGCTCACAGGGTCCCCCTAACTATGGCTACACCTTC.

The V call is TRBV20-1, the J call TRBJ1-3; D is possibly TRBD1 (5 bases). The CDR3 has 11 residues. In germline, CDR1 is DFQATT, CDR2 SNEGSKA (reference sequence). V lost 4 bases and J lost 7, with 8 bases in between. The CDR3: CSATGVNTIYF. The CDR3 DNA follows: TGCAGTGCTACGGGGGTTAACACCATATATTTT.

The chain recombines TRBV2 with TRBJ2-7, with TRBD1 matching over 9 bases. The V gene's germline CDR1 is SNHLY and CDR2 FYNNEI. The V gene end was trimmed by 3 bases and the J gene end by 4 bases; junction bases not matched to a gene: 4. This CDR3 has 14 amino acids. Here the CDR3 DNA reads TGTGCCAGCAGTGACGGGACAGGGATTTACGAGCAGTACTTC. The encoded protein is CASSDGTGIYEQYF.

J is TRBJ2-1 and V is TRBV11-2; D possibly corresponds to TRBD2 (6 bases). CDR3 length: 13 amino acids. CDR1 is SGHAT and CDR2 is FQNNGV in the germline V gene. Trimming took off 3 bases at V and 9 bases at J, with 12 bases between the two ends. As DNA, the CDR3 is TGTGCCAGCAGCTTCGGACTATCGTCTGAGCAGTTCTTC. As protein: CASSFGLSSEQFF.

The chain is built from TRBV21-1 and TRBJ1-1; TRBD1, as called in the table, went unchecked against the DNA. TRBV21-1 is recorded as a pseudogene. This CDR3 is 15 amino acids long. In DNA form, the CDR3 reads TGTGCCAGCAGTAAACCCACAGGCTTGAACACTGAAGCTTTCTTT. Amino acid sequence: CASSKPTGLNTEAFF.

This chain links TRBV11-3 with TRBJ1-1, with D unresolved. Germline CDR1 reads SGHNT; CDR2 reads YENEEA. The CDR3 length is 16 residues. With 0 bases removed from V and 3 bases from J, the gap between germline ends came to 14 bases. The CDR3 bases are TGTGCCAGCAGCTTAGAATGGCGGGATGGGGACACTGAAGCTTTCTTT. Translated, it gives CASSLEWRDGDTEAFF.

The chain couples TRBV5-1 to TRBJ2-1; weak D call: TRBD1 (6 bases). Germline V CDR1 and CDR2: SGHRS, YFSETQ. Trimming removed 7 bases at V and 0 bases at J, with 17 bases between. The CDR3 is made up of 16 amino acids. The CDR3 nucleotides read TGCGCCAGCCGCGGAGGTCAGGGGAACTCCTACAATGAGCAGTTCTTC. This translates into CASRGGQGNSYNEQFF.

This clone occurred a few times. V usage is TRBV14 and J usage is TRBJ2-7; 8 nucleotides line up with TRBD2. V dropped 2 bases and J dropped 5; count of bases not matched to a gene: 8. The CDR3 is made up of 15 amino acids. The germline CDR1 and CDR2 sequences are SGHDN and FVKESK. CDR3 in amino acids: CASSQTLGLAHEQYF. The DNA for the CDR3 is TGTGCCAGCAGCCAAACACTTGGACTAGCACACGAGCAGTACTTC.

The chain recombines TRBV5-1 with TRBJ2-5; 13 nucleotides align to TRBD2. V trimming: 5 bases; J trimming: 6 bases; junction bases outside the gene matches: 7. CDR3 length: 15 amino acids. Germline CDR1 reads SGHRS; CDR2 reads YFSETQ. The CDR3 protein is CASSSGTSGKKTQYF. The CDR3 coding sequence is TGCGCCAGCAGTTCCGGGACTAGCGGGAAAAAGACCCAGTACTTC.